Listed here are 14 T cell receptor beta chains from one sample, sequenced in a study of metastatic and nonmetastatic thyroid tumors. No treatment had been given to any patient before thyroid surgery. Through MiXCR, TCRdb re-clonotyped the PCR reads. The sample records about 5,800 clones, approximately 35% being singletons. Input material: tumor tissue. Receptor source: a male donor with papillary thyroid cancer or a benign thyroid nodule (not recorded which). Some clones in this sample may be carry-over from other donors' samples.

The chain uses TRBV5-1 and TRBJ2-7, with TRBD1 matching 11 bases. From germline, CDR1 is SGHRS and CDR2 YFSETQ. The CDR3 runs 14 residues. Germline trimming cut 3 bases from V and 2 bases from J; bases unmatched to any gene: 1. Here the CDR3 DNA reads TGCGCCAGCAGCTGGGGACAGGGGGCCTACGAGCAGTACTTC. Encoded protein: CASSWGQGAYEQYF.

The rearrangement uses TRBV6-6 and TRBJ1-1; D is possibly TRBD1 (5 bases). The CDR3 loop spans 14 amino acids. V lost 2 bases, J lost 5 bases, and 12 bases lay in between. Germline CDR1 reads MNHNY; CDR2 reads SVGAGI (reference sequence). The CDR3 bases are TGTGCCAGCAGTTACACAATTGGGGGGACTGAAGCTTTCTTT. It translates to CASSYTIGGTEAFF.

The rearrangement joins TRBV20-1 to TRBJ2-3; 12 bases are shared with TRBD2. Germline CDR1 DFQATT, CDR2 SNEGSKA (reference sequence). CDR3 length: 15 amino acids. Germline trimming cut 6 bases from V and 2 bases from J; bases unmatched to any gene: 6. CDR3: CSATGTSGYTDTQYF. The CDR3 region has the DNA TGCAGTGCAACCGGGACTAGCGGGTACACAGATACGCAGTATTTT.

CDR3 residues: CASSQERRQGDGYTF. The CDR3 bases are TGTGCCAGCAGCCAAGAGAGGCGACAGGGAGATGGCTACACCTTC. V is TRBV4-2 and J is TRBJ1-2; 7 nucleotides agree with TRBD1. The CDR3 consists of 15 residues. The V segment lost 0 bases and the J segment 6 bases; nucleotides outside the gene matches: 7. Germline lookup yields CDR1 LGHNA and CDR2 YNFKEQ.

This clone occurred a few times. V gene TRBV28 combines with J gene TRBJ2-7; the match to TRBD2 covers 9 bases. Trimming removed 3 bases from V and 2 bases from J; junction bases left unmatched: 11. Germline loops: CDR1 MDHEN, CDR2 SYDVKM. The CDR3 has 17 amino acids. CDR3 DNA: TGTGCCAGCAGTTTGACCCTTAGCGGGAGAGGAACCTACGAGCAGTACTTC. This translates into CASSLTLSGRGTYEQYF.

The rearrangement uses TRBV18 and TRBJ2-7; 7 positions agree with TRBD1. V lost 6 bases and J lost 6; bases outside the gene matches: 5. The germline V gene encodes CDR1 KGHSH and CDR2 LQKENI. The CDR3 consists of 12 residues. The CDR3 region is CASSGQIPEQYF. CDR3 coding DNA: TGTGCCAGCTCGGGACAGATCCCCGAGCAGTACTTC. The whole variable domain, filled in from reference TRBV18 and TRBJ2-7, reads NAGVMQNPRHLVRRRGQEARLRCSPMKGHSHVYWYRQLPEEGLKFMVYLQKENIIDESGMPKERFSAEFPKEGPSILRIQQVVRGDSAAYFCASSGQIPEQYFGPGTRLTVT.

This chain joins TRBV28 and TRBJ1-1; D gene uncertain. CDR3 length: 13 amino acids. V lost 0 bases, J lost 1 base, and 3 bases lay in between. Germline V gene sequence: CDR1 MDHEN, CDR2 SYDVKM. The CDR3 here is CASSLWGNTEAFF. As DNA, the CDR3 is TGTGCCAGCAGTTTATGGGGGAACACTGAAGCTTTCTTT.

The J gene is TRBJ2-7, the V gene TRBV30, with TRBD1 matching over 9 bases. Germline V gives CDR1 GTSNPN, CDR2 SVGIG (reference sequence). Trimming cost V 2 bases and J 0 bases; bases outside gene matches: 2. The length of the CDR3 is 14 residues. The CDR3 nucleotides read TGTGCCTGGAGTAGACAGGGGGGCTCCTACGAGCAGTACTTC. Protein product: CAWSRQGGSYEQYF.

The chain carries TRBV20-1 and TRBJ1-5; a possible D gene is TRBD1 (5 bases). The CDR3 has 13 residues. V lost 3 bases and J lost 5, with 11 bases in between. Germline V gene sequence: CDR1 DFQATT, CDR2 SNEGSKA (reference sequence). The CDR3 DNA sequence: TGCAGTGCTAGGGACAAAAACCATCAGCCCCAGCATTTT. It yields the protein CSARDKNHQPQHF.

As to this clone: A read error may explain this, as a much larger clone is one base away. Other DNA sequences in the sample encode the same CDR3. The J gene is TRBJ2-3, the V gene TRBV5-1, with 15 positions matching TRBD2. The CDR3 has 18 residues. The V and J ends lost 0 bases and 0 bases, in that order; junction bases with no gene match: 2. The V gene's germline CDR1 is SGHRS and CDR2 YFSETQ. CDR3 DNA sequence: TGCGCCAGCAGCTTGGGGGGACTAGCGGGAGGAAGCACAGATACGCAGTATTTT. Amino acid sequence: CASSLGGLAGGSTDTQYF.

The chain couples TRBV11-2 to TRBJ1-1, with D perhaps matching TRBD1 (5 bases). CDR3 length equals 15 residues. Germline CDR1 SGHAT, CDR2 FQNNGV. V was clipped by 5 bases and J by 0 bases, with 13 bases between them. The CDR3 bases are TGTGCCAGCAGCAGTATTACAGGATTGAACACTGAAGCTTTCTTT. It translates to CASSSITGLNTEAFF. Full variable domain (rest looked up from reference TRBV11-2 and TRBJ1-1): EAGVAQSPRYKIIEKRQSVAFWCNPISGHATLYWYQQILGQGPKLLIQFQNNGVVDDSQLPKDRFSAERLKGVDSTLKIQPAKLEDSAVYLCASSSITGLNTEAFFGQGTRLTVV.

V gene TRBV4-1 combines with J gene TRBJ2-5; D is possibly TRBD2 (5 bases). Germline CDR1 reads MGHRA; CDR2 reads YSYEKL. With 0 bases removed from V and 5 bases from J, the gap between germline ends came to 13 bases. CDR3 length equals 15 residues. CDR3 region: CASSQEWERQETQYF. DNA for the CDR3: TGCGCCAGCAGCCAAGAATGGGAGCGTCAGGAGACCCAGTACTTC.

V and J are TRBV11-3 and TRBJ2-5, with a weak D call TRBD1 (6 bases). The CDR3 length is 17 residues. Per the germline V gene, CDR1 is SGHNT and CDR2 is YENEEA. V lost 1 base to trimming and J lost 1 base, with 16 bases between them. DNA of the CDR3: TGTGCCAGCAGCTTAGGCCTAACCCGGACAGCCCAAGAGACCCAGTACTTC. Protein product: CASSLGLTRTAQETQYF.

The rearrangement links TRBV4-1 to TRBJ2-7; 7 bases agree with TRBD2. Germline V gene data show CDR1 as MGHRA and CDR2 as YSYEKL. This CDR3 region has 14 residues. Unmatched junction bases numbered 7, after V lost 4 bases and J lost 4 bases. CDR3: CASSPPGLEYEQYF. The CDR3, as DNA: TGCGCCAGCAGCCCCCCCGGACTAGAGTACGAGCAGTACTTC.